What follows is one TCR beta chain and its context. These data are taken from a study of type 1 regulatory T cells. About the study: T-allo10 is an in vitro-generated, Tr1-enriched CD4 T cell product specific for alloantigen.

Deletions cut 5 bases from V and 7 bases from J, with 15 bases between. Germline V lookup: CDR1 MNHEY, CDR2 SVGAGI. There are 14 residues in the CDR3. TCRdb ran MiXCR on the reads and lists one entry per CDR3 protein. This repertoire shows about 100,000 distinct CDR3 sequences, about 28% found once; its top ten account for 2.2%. This TCR came from a human donor in good health. Sample: CD4+ T cells, either the whole sample or a sorted fraction (not recorded which). This chain connects TRBV6-5 to TRBJ2-1; D may correspond to TRBD1 or TRBD2 (5 bases each). The CDR3 DNA follows: TGTGCCAGCAGTGGGACCCCATTGTTTAATGAGCAGTTCTTC. Its protein is CASSGTPLFNEQFF.